The present T cell receptor (beta chain) was sequenced within a study of blood T cell repertoires in COVID-19. The length of the CDR3 is 15 residues. V was pared by 4 bases and J by 1 base, with 11 bases between. Germline V gives CDR1 SGHNT, CDR2 YYREEE (reference sequence). Authors' data handling: Using reference gene primer amplification, nucleated cell counts were estimated. TCRdb's table, derived via immunoSEQ multiplex PCR, lists solely in-frame clones and lacks some. The V and J calls and clone size were taken over from that table, and D and trimming were inferred from the DNA. Of fewer than 150,000 clones listed, around 83% are singletons. In terms of age and location, participants ranged from roughly 18 to 90 years and lived in fewer than 30 US areas. Cohort 3 donors counted as recovered after two negative PCRs, clearance, or resolved symptoms.

The sample taken for sequencing was PBMCs or T cells enriched from blood (not recorded which). The chain carries TRBV5-4 and TRBJ2-2; possibly TRBD2 for D (6 bases). The receptor's source is a man under 40 who had recovered from COVID-19. CDR3 coding DNA: TGTGCCAGCAGCCTGGTCGGGAGGAACACCGGGGAGCTGTTTTTT. Its translation: CASSLVGRNTGELFF.